This TCR beta chain is from a study of T-cell reconstitution after alpha-beta-depleted transplantation in children. This CDR3 is 14 amino acids long. The ends were cut back, 5 bases at V and 4 bases at J, with 14 bases in the middle. CDR1 is SGHTA and CDR2 is FQGNSA in the germline V gene. This clonotype was detected only a few times. The TCRbeta library was prepared with unique molecular identifiers. TCRdb passed the PCR reads through MiXCR, listing each CDR3 protein once. The sample shows some 500,000 distinct CDR3 sequences, approximately 32% of them seen only once. The TCR was taken from a human donor who donated a stem cell graft to a child with aplastic anemia. The sequenced sample was PBMCs from the stem cell graft donor, obtained from the stem cell graft. V is TRBV7-2 and J is TRBJ1-2; D remains ambiguous. CDR3 DNA sequence: TGTGCCAGCAGCGATATTCCGGGCGGCTATGGCTACACCTTC. Its protein product is CASSDIPGGYGYTF.